These 29 T cell receptor beta chains originate from one sample sequenced in a study of blood T cell repertoires in COVID-19. TCRdb's copy holds only in-frame clones and misses some; the assay was immunoSEQ multiplex PCR. Of roughly 120,000 clones listed, around 90% are singletons. Sequencing was carried out using peripheral blood. The origin of the receptors is a man between 45 and 60 years old with COVID-19, enrolled during active disease.

The chain uses TRBV4-2 and TRBJ2-2, with TRBD2 matching over 15 bases. V shed 5 bases, J shed 4 bases, and the junction held 8 bases outside the gene matches. This CDR3 contains 18 residues. Germline CDR1 is LGHNA and CDR2 is YNFKEQ. This CDR3 reads CASSEATGLAGGTGELFF. The DNA for the CDR3 is TGTGCCAGCAGCGAAGCAACGGGACTAGCGGGGGGCACCGGGGAGCTGTTTTTT.

This chain joins TRBV6-2 or TRBV6-3 and TRBJ2-7; weak D call: TRBD1 (5 bases). Per the germline V gene, CDR1 is MNHEY and CDR2 is SVGEGT. This CDR3 contains 14 residues. Trimming shortened V by 0 bases and J by 5 bases, and 11 bases separated the two germline ends. DNA for the CDR3: TGTGCCAGCAGTTACTCAAGGGGCCGGGACGAGCAGTACTTC. It encodes CASSYSRGRDEQYF.

This clone was observed a handful of times. The chain employs TRBV4-2 and TRBJ1-4; 10 bases are a match to TRBD1. This CDR3 has 16 residues. Germline CDR1 reads LGHNA; CDR2 reads YNFKEQ. The V gene end was trimmed by 0 bases and the J gene end by 7 bases; junction bases not matched to a gene: 5. CDR3 residues: CASSQDFGTGVEKLFF. CDR3 coding DNA: TGTGCCAGCAGCCAAGATTTCGGGACAGGGGTTGAAAAACTGTTTTTT.

The chain carries TRBV5-1 and TRBJ1-1; D gene unclear. V was pared by 0 bases and J by 7 bases, with 13 bases between. Germline V gives CDR1 SGHRS, CDR2 YFSETQ. The CDR3 consists of 14 residues. CDR3 DNA: TGCGCCAGCAGCTTGGCCAAGGCGGCCGATGAAGCTTTCTTT. Translation gives CASSLAKAADEAFF. Combining the CDR3 with reference TRBV5-1 and TRBJ1-1 gives the whole variable domain KAGVTQTPRYLIKTRGQQVTLSCSPISGHRSVSWYQQTPGQGLQFLFEYFSETQRNKGNFPGRFSGRQFSNSRSEMNVSTLELGDSALYLCASSLAKAADEAFFGQGTRLTVV.

This clone was seen only once. This chain joins TRBV7-3 and TRBJ2-1, with TRBD1 matching 7 bases. V dropped 1 base and J dropped 10; count of bases not matched to a gene: 1. The CDR3 length is 12 residues. Germline V gene data show CDR1 as SGHTA and CDR2 as FQGTGA. CDR3 amino acids: CASSLMGQEQFF. As DNA, the CDR3 is TGTGCCAGCAGCTTAATGGGACAGGAGCAGTTCTTC.

V usage is TRBV9 and J usage is TRBJ2-2; tentative D call: TRBD1 (6 bases). Germline assignment: CDR1 SGDLS and CDR2 YYNGEE. V was pared by 0 bases and J by 4 bases, with 16 bases between. There are 17 residues in the CDR3. This CDR3 is CASSVAGQGLGTGELFF. In DNA form, the CDR3 reads TGTGCCAGCAGCGTAGCTGGCCAGGGGCTCGGCACCGGGGAGCTGTTTTTT. The whole variable domain, remainder taken from reference TRBV9 and TRBJ2-2, is DSGVTQTPKHLITATGQRVTLRCSPRSGDLSVYWYQQSLDQGLQFLIQYYNGEERAKGNILERFSAQQFPDLHSELNLSSLELGDSALYFCASSVAGQGLGTGELFFGEGSRLTVL.

The chain links TRBV5-6 to TRBJ1-1; no firm D call. Germline CDR1 and CDR2: SGHDT and YYEEEE. The germline V and J ends were trimmed by 4 bases and 1 base, with 11 bases remaining between them. The CDR3 is 14 amino acids. CDR3 protein: CASSPSPGNTEAFF. DNA for the CDR3: TGTGCCAGCAGCCCGAGCCCCGGGAACACTGAAGCTTTCTTT.

The chain uses TRBV5-1 and TRBJ2-1, with TRBD2 identical over 14 bases. With 2 bases clipped from V and 6 bases from J, the junction kept 7 bases outside the gene matches. CDR3 length: 17 amino acids. CDR1 is SGHRS, CDR2 YFSETQ, per germline. The CDR3: CASSFSRGTSGGNEQFF. CDR3 DNA: TGCGCCAGCAGCTTTTCCCGGGGGACTAGCGGGGGCAATGAGCAGTTCTTC. Supplemented by reference TRBV5-1 and TRBJ2-1, the full variable domain reads KAGVTQTPRYLIKTRGQQVTLSCSPISGHRSVSWYQQTPGQGLQFLFEYFSETQRNKGNFPGRFSGRQFSNSRSEMNVSTLELGDSALYLCASSFSRGTSGGNEQFFGPGTRLTVL.

V is TRBV6-2 or TRBV6-3 and J is TRBJ2-1; D gene unclear. Germline CDR1 and CDR2: MNHEY and SVGEGT. V was pared by 0 bases and J by 6 bases, with 6 bases between. The CDR3 covers 13 residues. The CDR3 DNA sequence: TGTGCCAGCAGTTACTCGGTCGGCAATGAGCAGTTCTTC. Translated: CASSYSVGNEQFF.

V is TRBV30 and J is TRBJ2-5, with D possibly TRBD1 on 7 matching bases. Trimming removed 0 bases from V and 5 bases from J, with 22 bases in between. Germline V gene lookup returns CDR1 GTSNPN and CDR2 SVGIG (reference sequence). The CDR3 is made up of 17 amino acids. CDR3: CAWSVGGGGLGRETQYF. The CDR3 nucleotides are TGTGCCTGGAGTGTCGGAGGGGGCGGCTTAGGTCGGGAGACCCAGTACTTC.

J is TRBJ1-2 and V is TRBV9; 8 positions match TRBD1. The junction had 7 bases not matched to a gene; V was cut back by 3 bases and J by 6 bases. Looked up from germline, CDR1 is SGDLS and CDR2 is YYNGEE. The CDR3 length is 14 residues. This chain's CDR3 is CASSASQTGDGYTF. CDR3 DNA sequence: TGTGCCAGCAGCGCCTCGCAGACAGGGGATGGCTACACCTTC.

The chain couples TRBV19 to TRBJ2-1; D remains unclear. Trimming took off 4 bases at V and 0 bases at J, with 7 bases between the two ends. The CDR3 is 14 residues long. From germline, CDR1 is LNHDA and CDR2 SQIVND (reference sequence). CDR3 residues: CASSTRYSYNEQFF. The CDR3 bases are TGTGCCAGTAGTACTCGCTACTCCTACAATGAGCAGTTCTTC. Together with reference TRBV19 and TRBJ2-1, the CDR3 gives the full variable domain: DGGITQSPKYLFRKEGQNVTLSCEQNLNHDAMYWYRQDPGQGLRLIYYSQIVNDFQKGDIAEGYSVSREKKESFPLTVTSAQKNPTAFYLCASSTRYSYNEQFFGPGTRLTVL.

The chain links TRBV14 to TRBJ2-1, with D perhaps matching TRBD2 (5 bases). V was trimmed by 8 bases and J by 8 bases, leaving 16 bases between them. CDR3 length: 13 residues. Germline lookup yields CDR1 SGHDN and CDR2 FVKESK. As DNA, the CDR3 is TGTGCCAGCTCCCTGACGAGCGGAGATGAGCAGTTCTTC. Its protein product is CASSLTSGDEQFF.

The chain links TRBV6-2 or TRBV6-3 to TRBJ1-5, with TRBD1 identical over 7 bases. There are 13 residues in the CDR3. CDR1 and CDR2 from the germline V gene are MNHEY and SVGEGT. V gave up 5 bases and J gave up 6 bases; unmatched junction bases: 4. The CDR3 DNA follows: TGTGCCAGCAGTGACAGGGTTGGTCAGCCCCAGCATTTT. Protein: CASSDRVGQPQHF.

The chain carries TRBV6-1 and TRBJ2-1; TRBD2 might be the D (6 bases). The CDR3 has 16 amino acids. CDR1 and CDR2 (germline): MNHNS, SASEGT. The ends were cut back, 1 base at V and 2 bases at J, with 12 bases in the middle. The CDR3 loop reads CASSEEEGAAYNEQFF. DNA of the CDR3: TGTGCCAGCAGTGAAGAGGAGGGTGCCGCCTACAATGAGCAGTTCTTC.

This clone was observed a handful of times. V and J are TRBV19 and TRBJ1-5; 9 bases are a match to TRBD1. CDR3 size: 14 residues. Germline trimming cut 4 bases from V and 6 bases from J; bases unmatched to any gene: 4. CDR1 is LNHDA and CDR2 is SQIVND in the germline V gene (reference sequence). This chain's CDR3 is CASSRGQGVQPQHF. The CDR3 nucleotides read TGTGCCAGTAGTAGGGGACAGGGAGTTCAGCCCCAGCATTTT.

V gene TRBV19 combines with J gene TRBJ2-1; perhaps TRBD1 as D (5 bases). The CDR3 spans 15 residues. V was pared by 5 bases and J by 0 bases, with 11 bases between. CDR1 LNHDA and CDR2 SQIVND come from the germline V gene (reference sequence). CDR3 coding DNA: TGTGCCAGTAGTGCCGACGACAGCTCCTACAATGAGCAGTTCTTC. It encodes CASSADDSSYNEQFF.

V usage is TRBV18 and J usage is TRBJ1-5; D uncertain. CDR1 and CDR2 (germline): KGHSH, LQKENI. V shed 2 bases and J shed 1 base, with 9 bases lying between them. This CDR3 comprises 15 residues. Written as DNA, the CDR3 is TGTGCCAGCTCACCAACCCGGGGAAGCAATCAGCCCCAGCATTTT. This gives the protein CASSPTRGSNQPQHF.

This chain links TRBV5-4 with TRBJ2-2; D possibly corresponds to TRBD2 (5 bases). V was cut by 9 bases and J by 1 base, with 16 bases left in between. Germline V gene data show CDR1 as SGHNT and CDR2 as YYREEE (reference sequence). CDR3 length equals 15 residues. The CDR3 loop is CATKPNSVNTGELFF. CDR3 in DNA: TGTGCCACCAAACCTAATAGCGTGAACACCGGGGAGCTGTTTTTT.

The rearrangement uses TRBV29-1 and TRBJ2-7, with D unclear. The CDR3 totals 11 residues. V shed 4 bases and J shed 3 bases, with 7 bases lying between them. CDR1 and CDR2 from the germline V gene are SQVTM and ANQGSEA. DNA for the CDR3: TGCAGCGTTGGCGACAACTACGAGCAGTACGTC. It specifies CSVGDNYEQYV.

The V call is TRBV19, the J call TRBJ2-1; 12 bases agree with TRBD1. The CDR3 spans 14 residues. CDR1 LNHDA and CDR2 SQIVND come from the germline V gene (reference sequence). After removal of 6 bases from V and 9 bases from J, the junction contained 6 bases not matched to a gene. Here the CDR3 DNA reads TGTGCCAGTAGAGGGACAGGGGGCTTTGGTGAGCAGTTCTTC. Residues: CASRGTGGFGEQFF. Looking up the rest from reference TRBV19 and TRBJ2-1 gives the full variable domain: DGGITQSPKYLFRKEGQNVTLSCEQNLNHDAMYWYRQDPGQGLRLIYYSQIVNDFQKGDIAEGYSVSREKKESFPLTVTSAQKNPTAFYLCASRGTGGFGEQFFGPGTRLTVL.

V usage is TRBV3-1 (or the pseudogene TRBV3-2) and J usage is TRBJ2-7; 8 bases agree with TRBD1. The germline gives CDR1 LGHDT, CDR2 YNNKEL (reference sequence). This CDR3 is 16 amino acids long. The V and J ends lost 0 bases and 1 base, in that order; junction bases with no gene match: 5. The CDR3 nucleotides are TGTGCCAGCAGCCAAGATCCGGACAGGGCTTCCTACGAGCAGTACTTC. Its protein product is CASSQDPDRASYEQYF.

The rearrangement uses TRBV9 and TRBJ2-1, with D perhaps matching TRBD2 (5 bases). The CDR3 contains 16 residues. V lost 0 bases, J lost 0 bases, and 10 bases lay in between. CDR1 and CDR2 from the germline V gene are SGDLS and YYNGEE. The CDR3: CASSVGRAGSYNEQFF. The CDR3 DNA is TGTGCCAGCAGCGTAGGTAGGGCGGGCTCCTACAATGAGCAGTTCTTC.

The chain has TRBV4-3 and TRBJ2-1, with TRBD2 as a possible D gene (5 bases). V lost 4 bases, J lost 9 bases, and 10 bases lay in between. Germline values: CDR1 LGHNA, CDR2 YSLEER. The CDR3 is 12 amino acids. For the CDR3, the DNA is TGCGCCAGCAGCCCTTTAGGAGGTGAGCAGTTCTTC. It translates to CASSPLGGEQFF.

The gene calls are TRBV6-2 or TRBV6-3 and TRBJ2-2; D uncertain. The CDR3 contains 15 residues. The germline gives CDR1 MNHEY, CDR2 SVGEGT. Trimming shortened V by 2 bases and J by 0 bases, and 7 bases separated the two germline ends. The CDR3 protein is CASSYDAANTGELFF. The CDR3 DNA is TGTGCCAGCAGTTACGATGCGGCGAACACCGGGGAGCTGTTTTTT.

In this sample, this clone turned up once. The rearrangement uses TRBV4-3 and TRBJ1-1, with unresolved D. Germline CDR1 reads LGHNA; CDR2 reads YSLEER. The CDR3 has 13 residues. The V and J ends lost 2 bases and 6 bases respectively, with 10 bases between them. CDR3 loop: CASSQQRRSEAFF. The CDR3, as DNA: TGCGCCAGCAGCCAACAACGGAGGTCTGAAGCTTTCTTT.

The rearrangement links TRBV28 to TRBJ1-5, with TRBD1 identical over 8 bases. Germline loops: CDR1 MDHEN, CDR2 SYDVKM. V trimming: 4 bases; J trimming: 5 bases; junction bases outside the gene matches: 10. The CDR3 contains 16 residues. CDR3 residues: CASSSAGTGIDQPQHF. The CDR3 DNA follows: TGTGCCAGCAGTTCCGCCGGGACAGGTATTGATCAGCCCCAGCATTTT.

This rearrangement joins TRBV5-6 to TRBJ2-7, with no clear D. V was cut by 1 base and J by 0 bases, with 5 bases left in between. This CDR3 has 13 amino acids. Looked up from germline, CDR1 is SGHDT and CDR2 is YYEEEE. The CDR3 nucleotides read TGTGCCAGCAGCTTGAGAGCCTCCTACGAGCAGTACGTC. It is translated as CASSLRASYEQYV.

The gene calls are TRBV5-4 and TRBJ1-2; no clear D gene. Trimming removed 0 bases at V and 8 bases at J, with 11 bases between. The CDR3 consists of 13 residues. CDR1 is SGHNT, CDR2 YYREEE, per germline (reference sequence). CDR3 amino acids: CASSLETGSGYTF. CDR3 in DNA: TGTGCCAGCAGCTTGGAAACGGGTTCCGGCTACACCTTC.